This TCR beta chain derives from a study of vaccination and CD4 T cells after COVID-19. The ends lost 5 bases at V and 2 bases at J; junction bases unmatched: 10. The V gene's germline CDR1 is GTSNPN and CDR2 SVGIG (reference sequence). The CDR3 covers 15 residues. The Oncomine TCR Beta short-read assay sequenced DNA from cultured CD4+ T cells. TCRdb re-analysed the PCR reads in MiXCR, keeping a single row per CDR3 protein. The data show 19,000 or so distinct CDR3 sequences, less than 50% seen once. As concerns this clonotype: Antigen unknown.

The sample's treatment: 10-day PBMC culture with coronavirus spike peptide pools or control peptides (ViraFEST assay). Sequenced: CD4+ T cells from blood, cultured in vitro. This clonotype was sampled from a human donor who had recovered from COVID-19. This rearrangement joins TRBV30 to TRBJ2-5, with TRBD2 matching over 8 bases. The chain's CDR3 is CAWGTSGGLQETQYF. Written as DNA, the CDR3 is TGTGCCTGGGGAACTAGCGGCGGACTACAAGAGACCCAGTACTTC.